This TCR beta chain was sequenced in a study of blood T cell repertoires in COVID-19. Turning to the study itself: Sites in the United States, Italy and Spain provided acute and convalescent COVID-19 samples. Nucleic acid was either cDNA or gDNA, and it came from T cells, B-cell-depleted T cells, or PBMCs.

Trimming stripped 2 bases from V and 3 bases from J, with 8 bases between. Germline CDR1 is SGHNT and CDR2 is YYREEE (reference sequence). The CDR3 is 13 residues long. Original handling: For nucleated cells, counts were estimated from reference gene primer amplification. Measured with immunoSEQ multiplex PCR; TCRdb has only the in-frame clones, and not every one. The V and J calls and the clone size are those of that table, but D and trimming were determined from the DNA. This sample has approximately 140,000 clones; around 91% occur once, and the top ten carry around 15%. This sequence originates from a man younger than 30 with COVID-19, enrolled during active disease. The rearrangement joins TRBV5-4 to TRBJ1-2; D possibly corresponds to TRBD1 (5 bases). The sample taken for sequencing was peripheral blood. As DNA, the CDR3 is TGTGCCAGCAGCTTACAGGCCTACTATGGCTACACCTTC. Translation gives CASSLQAYYGYTF.